This note documents a single T cell receptor (beta chain) sequence. Its specificity is not known. Treatment of the sample: 15 to 20 received Ad26.COV2.S at low or high dose, single or two shots; several received placebo; per-sample allocation not given. Repertoires come from day 63 after the first vaccine or placebo injection. Cohort 1b enrolled adults aged 18-55 years in Boston. The V and J ends lost 4 bases and 0 bases, in that order; junction bases with no gene match: 5. The CDR3 covers 17 residues. Germline V lookup: CDR1 SGHRS, CDR2 YFSETQ. This entry is derived from a study of Ad26.COV2.S vaccination and SARS-CoV-2 variants. Study details: The authors gave Ad26.COV2.S intramuscularly, either once or twice 56 days apart. Whole-study findings and limits: Similar non-spike TCR breadth was seen in vaccine and placebo recipients.

Only in-frame clones appear in the TCRdb table, and some are missing; sequencing was by immunoSEQ multiplex PCR. The sample shows roughly 410,000 clones, about four fifths of them seen only once. The sequence was obtained from a person between 18 and 60 years old who received the Ad26.COV2.S COVID-19 vaccine or a placebo. The rearrangement links TRBV5-1 to TRBJ2-3; 13 bases are shared with TRBD2. Sequencing was performed on peripheral blood, taken in a trial of Ad26.COV2.S vaccine versus placebo. CDR3 nucleotides: TGCGCCAGCAGCCCACGGACTAGCGGGGGCAGCACAGATACGCAGTATTTT. This codes for CASSPRTSGGSTDTQYF.